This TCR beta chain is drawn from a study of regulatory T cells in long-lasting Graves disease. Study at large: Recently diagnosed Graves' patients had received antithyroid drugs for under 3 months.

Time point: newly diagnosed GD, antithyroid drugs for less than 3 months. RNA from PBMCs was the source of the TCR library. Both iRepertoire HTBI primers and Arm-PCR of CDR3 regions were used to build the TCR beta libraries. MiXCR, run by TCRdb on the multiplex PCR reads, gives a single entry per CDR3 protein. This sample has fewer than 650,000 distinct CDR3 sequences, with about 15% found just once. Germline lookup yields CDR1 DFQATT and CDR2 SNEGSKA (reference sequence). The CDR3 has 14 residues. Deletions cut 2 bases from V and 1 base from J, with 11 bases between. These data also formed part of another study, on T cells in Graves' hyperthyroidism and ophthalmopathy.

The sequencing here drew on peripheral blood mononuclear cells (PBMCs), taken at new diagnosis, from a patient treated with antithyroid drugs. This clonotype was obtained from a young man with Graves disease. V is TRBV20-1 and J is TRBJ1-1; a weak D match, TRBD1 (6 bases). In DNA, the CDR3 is TGCAGTGCTAGATTGGGACAAGCGAACACTGAAGCTTTCTTT. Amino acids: CSARLGQANTEAFF.